This T cell receptor (beta chain) originates from a study of T cell responses to AZD1222 COVID-19 vaccine. Sequenced by immunoSEQ multiplex PCR; TCRdb stores in-frame clones only, minus some. The sample yields fewer than 150,000 clones, around 92% seen once. Overall study findings and caveats: The donor cohort was predominantly white British with a female majority, and clonal diversity may have been underestimated. Spike-specific TCR depth and breadth grew after two AZD1222 doses.

Trimming pared 2 bases from V and 6 bases from J, leaving 10 bases between. The CDR3 covers 13 residues. CDR1 and CDR2 (germline): SEHNR, FQNEAQ (reference sequence). With respect to this clone: The antigen is not known.

The chain recombines TRBV7-9 with TRBJ1-1; D gene unclear. The sequences come from peripheral blood, collected 28 days after the second AZD1222 dose. The TCR originated in an adult who received the AZD1222 COVID-19 vaccine. The CDR3, as DNA: TGTGCCAGCAGCTTACTTGAGGGTGCTGAAGCTTTCTTT. Protein product: CASSLLEGAEAFF.